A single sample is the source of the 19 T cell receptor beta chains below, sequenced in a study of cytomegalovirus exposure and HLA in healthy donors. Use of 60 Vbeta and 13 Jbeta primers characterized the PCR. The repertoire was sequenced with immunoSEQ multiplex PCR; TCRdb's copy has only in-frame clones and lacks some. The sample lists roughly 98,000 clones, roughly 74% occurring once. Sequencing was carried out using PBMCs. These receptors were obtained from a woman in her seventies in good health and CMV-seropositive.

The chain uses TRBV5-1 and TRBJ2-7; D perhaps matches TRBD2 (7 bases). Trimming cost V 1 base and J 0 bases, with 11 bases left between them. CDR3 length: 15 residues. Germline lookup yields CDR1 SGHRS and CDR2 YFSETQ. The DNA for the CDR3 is TGCGCCAGCAGCTTGTTGGGGGGGCCCTCCTACGAGCAGTACTTC. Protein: CASSLLGGPSYEQYF.

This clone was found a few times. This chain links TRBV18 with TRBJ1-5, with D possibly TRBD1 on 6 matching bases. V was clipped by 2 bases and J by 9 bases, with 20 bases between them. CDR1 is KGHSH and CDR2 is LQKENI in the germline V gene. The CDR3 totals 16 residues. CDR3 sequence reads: CASSPLDSSDGVPQHF. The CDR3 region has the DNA TGTGCCAGCTCACCATTGGACAGTTCCGACGGTGTGCCCCAGCATTTT.

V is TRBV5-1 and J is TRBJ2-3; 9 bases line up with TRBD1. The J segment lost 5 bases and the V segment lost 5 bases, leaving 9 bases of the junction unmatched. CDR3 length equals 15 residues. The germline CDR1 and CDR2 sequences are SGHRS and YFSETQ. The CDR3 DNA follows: TGCGCCAGCAGACCCGGGACAGGGCGTAAAGATACGCAGTATTTT. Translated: CASRPGTGRKDTQYF.

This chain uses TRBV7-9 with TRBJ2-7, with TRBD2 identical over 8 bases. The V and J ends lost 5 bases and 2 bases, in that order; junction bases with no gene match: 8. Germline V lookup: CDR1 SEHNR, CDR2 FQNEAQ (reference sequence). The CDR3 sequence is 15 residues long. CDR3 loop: CASSPRLARTYEQYF. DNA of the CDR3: TGTGCCAGCAGCCCGCGACTAGCGAGAACCTACGAGCAGTACTTC.

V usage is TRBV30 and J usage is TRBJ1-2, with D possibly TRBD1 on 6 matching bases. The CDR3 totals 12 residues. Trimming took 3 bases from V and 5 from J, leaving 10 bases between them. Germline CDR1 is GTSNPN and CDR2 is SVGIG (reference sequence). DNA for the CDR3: TGTGCCTGGAGCAGGGGCCGTTATGGCTACACCTTC. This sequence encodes CAWSRGRYGYTF.

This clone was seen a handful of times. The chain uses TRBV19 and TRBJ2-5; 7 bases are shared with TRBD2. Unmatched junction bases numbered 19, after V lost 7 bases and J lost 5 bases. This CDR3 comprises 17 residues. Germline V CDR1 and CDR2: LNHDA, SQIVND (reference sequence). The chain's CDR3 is CASTSLFRGSIVETQYF. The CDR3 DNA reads TGTGCCAGTACCTCCCTTTTCCGCGGGAGCATAGTGGAGACCCAGTACTTC.

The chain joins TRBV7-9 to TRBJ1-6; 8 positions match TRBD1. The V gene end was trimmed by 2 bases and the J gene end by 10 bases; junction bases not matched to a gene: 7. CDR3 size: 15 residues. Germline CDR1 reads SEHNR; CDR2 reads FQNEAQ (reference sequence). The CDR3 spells CASSLLQGVGSPLHF. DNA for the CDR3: TGTGCCAGCAGCTTACTACAGGGGGTAGGCTCACCCCTCCACTTT. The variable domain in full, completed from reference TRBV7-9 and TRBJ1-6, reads DTGVSQNPRHKITKRGQNVTFRCDPISEHNRLYWYRQTLGQGPEFLTYFQNEAQLEKSRLLSDRFSAERPKGSFSTLEIQRTEQGDSAMYLCASSLLQGVGSPLHFGNGTRLTVT.

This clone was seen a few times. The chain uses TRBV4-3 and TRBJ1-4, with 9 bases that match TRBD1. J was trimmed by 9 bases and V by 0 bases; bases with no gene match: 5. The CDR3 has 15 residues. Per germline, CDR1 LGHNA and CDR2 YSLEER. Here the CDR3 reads CASSQDLDRGQKLFF. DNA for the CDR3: TGCGCCAGCAGCCAAGATCTGGACAGGGGCCAAAAACTGTTTTTT.

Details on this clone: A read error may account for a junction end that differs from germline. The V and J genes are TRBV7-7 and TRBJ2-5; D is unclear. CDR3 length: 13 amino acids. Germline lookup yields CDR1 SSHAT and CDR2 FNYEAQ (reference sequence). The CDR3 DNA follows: TGTGCTAGCAGCTCCATAGTCCAAGAGACCCAGTACTTC. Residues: CASSSIVQETQYF.

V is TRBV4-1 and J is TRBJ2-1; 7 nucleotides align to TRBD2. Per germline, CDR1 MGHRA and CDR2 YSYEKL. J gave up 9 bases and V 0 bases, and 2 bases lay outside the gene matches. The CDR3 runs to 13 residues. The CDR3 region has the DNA TGCGCCAGCAGCCAAGAGGGGGGGATTGAGCAGTTCTTC. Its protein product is CASSQEGGIEQFF.

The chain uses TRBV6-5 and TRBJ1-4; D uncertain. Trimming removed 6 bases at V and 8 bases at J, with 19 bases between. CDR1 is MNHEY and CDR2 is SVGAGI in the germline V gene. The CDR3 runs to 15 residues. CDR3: CASRRSGSRGEKLFF. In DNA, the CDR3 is TGTGCCAGCAGGCGAAGCGGGTCTCGGGGAGAAAAACTGTTTTTT.

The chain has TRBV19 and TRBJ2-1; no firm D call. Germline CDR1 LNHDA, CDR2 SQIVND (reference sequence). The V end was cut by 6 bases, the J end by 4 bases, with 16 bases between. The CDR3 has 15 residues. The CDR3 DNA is TGTGCCAGTAGCCCGACCCTCCAGACTTACAATGAGCAGTTCTTC. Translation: CASSPTLQTYNEQFF.

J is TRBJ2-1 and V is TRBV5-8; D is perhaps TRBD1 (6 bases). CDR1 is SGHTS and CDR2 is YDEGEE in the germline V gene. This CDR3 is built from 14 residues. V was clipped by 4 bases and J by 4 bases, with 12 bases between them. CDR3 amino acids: CASSDGQWYNEQFF. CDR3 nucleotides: TGTGCCAGCAGCGACGGACAGTGGTACAATGAGCAGTTCTTC.

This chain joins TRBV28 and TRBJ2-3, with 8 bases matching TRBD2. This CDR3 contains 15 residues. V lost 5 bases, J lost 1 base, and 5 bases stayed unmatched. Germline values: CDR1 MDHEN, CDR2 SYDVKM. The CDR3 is CASSVGTRGTDTQYF. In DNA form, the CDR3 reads TGTGCCAGCAGTGTCGGGACTAGAGGCACAGATACGCAGTATTTT.

The CDR3 sequence is CASSHGNRASSYNSPLHF. Here the CDR3 DNA reads TGCGCCAGCAGCCACGGAAACAGGGCTAGCTCCTATAATTCACCCCTCCACTTT. V and J are TRBV4-1 and TRBJ1-6; D possibly corresponds to TRBD1 (6 bases). This CDR3 contains 18 residues. V gave up 3 bases and J gave up 0 bases, with 15 bases separating them. Germline CDR1 is MGHRA and CDR2 is YSYEKL.

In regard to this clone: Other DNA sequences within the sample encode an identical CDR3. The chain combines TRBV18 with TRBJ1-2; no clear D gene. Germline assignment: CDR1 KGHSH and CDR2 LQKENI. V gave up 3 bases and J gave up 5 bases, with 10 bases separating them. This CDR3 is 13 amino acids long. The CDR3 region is CASSPTEPYGYTF. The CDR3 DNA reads TGTGCCAGCTCACCTACAGAACCATATGGCTACACCTTC.

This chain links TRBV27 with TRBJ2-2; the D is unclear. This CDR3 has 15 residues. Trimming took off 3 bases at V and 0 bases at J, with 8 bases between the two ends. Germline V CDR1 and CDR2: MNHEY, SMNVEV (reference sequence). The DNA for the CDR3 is TGTGCCAGCAGTTTGGCAGGATCGAACACCGGGGAGCTGTTTTTT. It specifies CASSLAGSNTGELFF.

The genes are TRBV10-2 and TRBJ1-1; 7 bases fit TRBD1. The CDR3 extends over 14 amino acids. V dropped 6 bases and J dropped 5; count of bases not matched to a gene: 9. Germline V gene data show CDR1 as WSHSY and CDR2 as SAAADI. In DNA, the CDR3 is TGCGCCAGCAGCTTAAGGAGGGGGCTTACTGAAGCTTTCTTT. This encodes CASSLRRGLTEAFF.

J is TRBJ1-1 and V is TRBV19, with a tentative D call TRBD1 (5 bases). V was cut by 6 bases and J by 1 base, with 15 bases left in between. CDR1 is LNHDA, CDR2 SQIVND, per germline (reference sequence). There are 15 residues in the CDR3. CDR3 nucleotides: TGTGCCAGTAGATCCTTCGGACACCGGAACACTGAAGCTTTCTTT. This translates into CASRSFGHRNTEAFF. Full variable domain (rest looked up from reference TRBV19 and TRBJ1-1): DGGITQSPKYLFRKEGQNVTLSCEQNLNHDAMYWYRQDPGQGLRLIYYSQIVNDFQKGDIAEGYSVSREKKESFPLTVTSAQKNPTAFYLCASRSFGHRNTEAFFGQGTRLTVV.